These T cell receptor beta chains were read from a single sample in a study of T cell responses to AZD1222 COVID-19 vaccine. Here immunoSEQ multiplex PCR was the method, and the copy in TCRdb shows in-frame clones only, minus some. The top ten hold about 8.5% of the sample, which has 90,000 to 150,000 clones, 80% to 90% seen once. The sequencing here drew on peripheral blood, taken on day 0 of AZD1222 vaccination. These receptors originate from an adult in good health. Both conserved end residues are part of each CDR3. Each record gives: J gene, D gene, V gene, clone size, CDR3 protein, CDR3 DNA. The D gene is left open where the match is weak. The size of a clone is reported for some rows only, either as once, few or many, or as a class for expanded clones.

j_gene: TRBJ2-2; d_gene: NA; v_gene: TRBV2; abundance: NA; CDR3aa: CASSLRTGELFF; CDR3nt: TGTGCCAGCAGTCTACGGACCGGGGAGCTGTTTTTT
j_gene: TRBJ2-7; d_gene: NA; v_gene: TRBV25-1; abundance: NA; CDR3aa: CASSRSSHEQYF; CDR3nt: TGTGCCAGCAGTCGAAGCAGCCACGAGCAGTACTTC
j_gene: TRBJ1-1; d_gene: TRBD1; v_gene: TRBV18; abundance: NA; CDR3aa: CASSPTDRGNTEAFF; CDR3nt: TGTGCCAGCTCACCAACGGACAGGGGAAACACTGAAGCTTTCTTT
j_gene: TRBJ1-2; d_gene: NA; v_gene: TRBV5-4; abundance: NA; CDR3aa: CASTTGTSVLEGGYTF; CDR3nt: TGTGCCAGCACGACCGGGACGTCAGTCCTAGAGGGCGGCTACACCTTC
j_gene: TRBJ2-3; d_gene: NA; v_gene: TRBV10-1; abundance: NA; CDR3aa: CASRKPLDRKFTDTQYF; CDR3nt: TGCGCCAGCAGAAAGCCCCTGGACAGAAAATTCACAGATACGCAGTATTTT
j_gene: TRBJ2-7; d_gene: TRBD2; v_gene: TRBV11-3; abundance: NA; CDR3aa: CASSSTPGLATSYEQYF; CDR3nt: TGTGCCAGCAGCTCGACACCGGGACTAGCGACTTCCTACGAGCAGTACTTC
j_gene: TRBJ2-1; d_gene: TRBD2; v_gene: TRBV28; abundance: NA; CDR3aa: CASSSHGAGKGEQFF; CDR3nt: TGTGCCAGCAGTTCCCACGGAGCGGGGAAAGGTGAGCAGTTCTTC
j_gene: TRBJ1-2; d_gene: TRBD1; v_gene: TRBV19; abundance: NA; CDR3aa: CASSTPGQGNGYTF; CDR3nt: TGTGCCAGTAGTACCCCGGGACAGGGAAATGGCTACACCTTC
j_gene: TRBJ1-6; d_gene: NA; v_gene: TRBV7-2; abundance: NA; CDR3aa: CASSGRRGIRNSPLHF; CDR3nt: TGTGCCAGCAGCGGCCGCAGGGGAATTCGGAATTCACCCCTCCACTTT
j_gene: TRBJ2-1; d_gene: TRBD2; v_gene: TRBV18; abundance: NA; CDR3aa: CASSPPGLGVGEQFF; CDR3nt: TGTGCCAGCTCACCTCCGGGACTAGGGGTAGGTGAGCAGTTCTTC
j_gene: TRBJ2-7; d_gene: TRBD2; v_gene: TRBV5-4; abundance: NA; CDR3aa: CASSSFSGGEQYF; CDR3nt: TGTGCCAGCAGTTCCTTTAGCGGGGGCGAGCAGTACTTC
j_gene: TRBJ2-1; d_gene: TRBD2; v_gene: TRBV4-2; abundance: few; CDR3aa: CASSQSGTSEYNEQFF; CDR3nt: TGTGCCAGCAGCCAATCCGGGACTAGCGAATACAATGAGCAGTTCTTC
j_gene: TRBJ1-6; d_gene: NA; v_gene: TRBV2; abundance: NA; CDR3aa: CASSENIFRALHF; CDR3nt: TGTGCCAGCAGTGAAAATATTTTTAGGGCCCTCCACTTT
j_gene: TRBJ1-1; d_gene: TRBD1; v_gene: TRBV27; abundance: NA; CDR3aa: CASSPRDRGPAEAFF; CDR3nt: TGTGCCAGCAGTCCAAGGGACAGGGGGCCGGCTGAAGCTTTCTTT
j_gene: TRBJ1-6; d_gene: TRBD1; v_gene: TRBV28; abundance: NA; CDR3aa: CASIGQGGPYNSPLHF; CDR3nt: TGTGCCAGCATTGGGCAGGGGGGACCCTATAATTCACCCCTCCACTTT
j_gene: TRBJ2-1; d_gene: TRBD2; v_gene: TRBV24-1; abundance: NA; CDR3aa: CATSDPRSGRGHEQFF; CDR3nt: TGTGCCACCAGTGACCCCCGTAGCGGGAGAGGCCATGAGCAGTTCTTC
j_gene: TRBJ1-1; d_gene: TRBD1; v_gene: TRBV5-1; abundance: few; CDR3aa: CASSATGGITEAFF; CDR3nt: TGCGCCAGCAGCGCTACAGGGGGGATCACTGAAGCTTTCTTT
j_gene: TRBJ2-2; d_gene: NA; v_gene: TRBV7-9; abundance: NA; CDR3aa: CASSPGKGTLNTGELFF; CDR3nt: TGTGCCAGCAGCCCAGGGAAGGGGACTCTCAACACCGGGGAGCTGTTTTTT
j_gene: TRBJ1-1; d_gene: NA; v_gene: TRBV6-2/TRBV6-3; abundance: NA; CDR3aa: CASSYSPVAAGTEAFF; CDR3nt: TGTGCCAGCAGTTACTCTCCAGTCGCCGCAGGCACTGAAGCTTTCTTT
j_gene: TRBJ2-5; d_gene: NA; v_gene: TRBV7-9; abundance: once; CDR3aa: CASSLARQGETQYF; CDR3nt: TGTGCCAGCAGCTTAGCCAGGCAGGGGGAGACCCAGTACTTC
j_gene: TRBJ1-1; d_gene: TRBD1; v_gene: TRBV30; abundance: once; CDR3aa: CAFDRGQNTEAFF; CDR3nt: TGTGCCTTTGACAGGGGTCAGAACACTGAAGCTTTCTTT
j_gene: TRBJ1-2; d_gene: NA; v_gene: TRBV29-1; abundance: NA; CDR3aa: CSVEGQGGGYTF; CDR3nt: TGCAGCGTTGAAGGGCAGGGTGGTGGCTACACCTTC
j_gene: TRBJ1-1; d_gene: NA; v_gene: TRBV19; abundance: NA; CDR3aa: CASSSIPYSNTEAFF; CDR3nt: TGTGCCAGTAGTTCCATTCCCTATAGCAACACTGAAGCTTTCTTT
j_gene: TRBJ2-7; d_gene: NA; v_gene: TRBV3-1/TRBV3-2; abundance: NA; CDR3aa: CASSQDTYEQYF; CDR3nt: TGTGCCAGCAGCCAAGATACTTACGAGCAGTACTTC